This T cell receptor (beta chain) was identified in a study of control samples from healthy donors and cancer patients. Germline assignment: CDR1 SGHKS and CDR2 YYEKEE (reference sequence). The CDR3 consists of 15 residues. Between the trimmed V and J ends, which lost 3 bases and 3 bases, there was a span of 15 bases. This table comes from immunoSEQ multiplex PCR, and its TCRdb copy is limited to in-frame clones, with some not included. The sample has hundreds of thousands of clones, about nine tenths seen once; the top ten hold around 6.4%. The TCR originated in a man in his forties or fifties with head and neck cancer. The chain couples TRBV5-5 to TRBJ2-5; D perhaps matches TRBD1 (6 bases). Source material: PBMCs. DNA for the CDR3: TGTGCCAGCAGCTCGCGACAGGTTAGGGAAGAGACCCAGTACTTC. Protein: CASSSRQVREETQYF.